This note documents a single T cell receptor beta chain sequence. V was pared by 4 bases and J by 3 bases, with 2 bases of the junction left unmatched. CDR1 is SGHRS, CDR2 YFSETQ, per germline. The CDR3 loop spans 14 amino acids. Researchers tagged individual cDNA molecules with unique molecular identifiers. TCRdb reanalysed the 5' RACE reads using MiXCR and keeps one entry per CDR3 protein. Of around 37,000 distinct CDR3 sequences in the sample, over 8.5% were seen once. These data are taken from a study of early T cells in non-severe SARS-CoV-2 infection. The receptor comes from an adult who was a healthcare worker with PCR-confirmed SARS-CoV-2 infection or an uninfected control (not recorded which). The gene calls are TRBV5-1 and TRBJ1-2, with 11 bases matching TRBD1. The sequenced material came from whole blood. The CDR3 sequence is CASSAGQGDYGYTF. CDR3 coding DNA: TGCGCCAGCAGCGCGGGACAGGGGGACTATGGCTACACCTTC.